These 31 T cell receptor beta chains were all obtained from the same sample, sequenced in a study of shared clonotypes between healthy human individuals. Repertoires were generated with immunoSEQ multiplex PCR, while TCRdb's copy carries only in-frame clones and drops some. Among about 380,000 clones listed, roughly 96% were seen once. The source material was memory CD8+ T cells sorted from blood. The subset is: CD45RO+ cells pooled with CCR7-negative TemRA cells. The receptors shown here come from a man younger than 40 in good health.

The chain has TRBV15 and TRBJ1-1, with TRBD1 matching 8 bases. The J segment lost 1 base and the V segment lost 4 bases, leaving 5 bases of the junction unmatched. This CDR3 is built from 15 residues. CDR1 and CDR2 (germline): LNHNV, YYDKDF (reference sequence). CDR3 amino acids: CATSTLQGGNTEAFF. CDR3 in DNA: TGTGCCACCAGCACCCTACAGGGGGGGAACACTGAAGCTTTCTTT. The full variable domain, in which reference TRBV15 and TRBJ1-1 provide the parts outside the CDR3, is DAMVIQNPRYQVTQFGKPVTLSCSQTLNHNVMYWYQQKSSQAPKLLFHYYDKDFNNEADTPDNFQSRRPNTSFCFLDIRSPGLGDTAMYLCATSTLQGGNTEAFFGQGTRLTVV.

The genes are TRBV5-1 and TRBJ1-5; 8 nucleotides line up with TRBD1. Germline CDR1 SGHRS, CDR2 YFSETQ. CDR3 length: 15 residues. Unmatched junction bases numbered 10, after V lost 4 bases and J lost 7 bases. CDR3 region: CASSPGQGVWQPQHF. CDR3 bases: TGCGCCAGCAGCCCAGGACAGGGAGTTTGGCAGCCCCAGCATTTT.

J is TRBJ2-2 and V is TRBV30; the D gene could be TRBD1 or TRBD2 (5 bases each). The CDR3 has 13 residues. Trimming removed 0 bases at V and 7 bases at J, with 9 bases between. Germline V CDR1 and CDR2: GTSNPN, SVGIG (reference sequence). The CDR3, as DNA: TGTGCCTGGAGTGTACGTGGGGGCGGGGAGCTGTTTTTT. Protein: CAWSVRGGGELFF.

V gene TRBV11-2 combines with J gene TRBJ2-7; TRBD1 matches 10 bases. The CDR3 runs 18 residues. The V gene end was trimmed by 5 bases and the J gene end by 3 bases; junction bases not matched to a gene: 16. Germline values: CDR1 SGHAT, CDR2 FQNNGV. As DNA, the CDR3 is TGTGCCAGCAGCCCCAGCCCAGGAAGACAGGGGGCTATCTACGAGCAGTACTTC. Encoded protein: CASSPSPGRQGAIYEQYF.

The genes are TRBV29-1 and TRBJ1-2; the D is unclear. Germline V lookup: CDR1 SQVTM, CDR2 ANQGSEA. The germline V and J ends were trimmed by 4 bases and 6 bases, with 12 bases remaining between them. The CDR3 sequence is 12 residues long. As DNA, the CDR3 is TGCAGCGTTGTTTGGAGGGAGGATGGCTACACCTTC. This sequence encodes CSVVWREDGYTF. The full variable domain, its missing parts supplied by reference TRBV29-1 and TRBJ1-2, is SAVISQKPSRDICQRGTSLTIQCQVDSQVTMMFWYRQQPGQSLTLIATANQGSEATYESGFVIDKFPISRPNLTFSTLTVSNMSPEDSSIYLCSVVWREDGYTFGSGTRLTVV.

The gene calls are TRBV10-3 and TRBJ2-1; D is unresolved. Germline CDR1 is ENHRY and CDR2 is SYGVKD. Trimming shortened V by 10 bases and J by 9 bases, and 19 bases separated the two germline ends. The CDR3 runs 13 residues. Here the CDR3 reads CATRAEGPGEQFF. The CDR3 DNA reads as TGTGCCACCCGCGCCGAAGGGCCTGGTGAGCAGTTCTTC.

V and J are TRBV5-5 and TRBJ2-5, with D possibly TRBD1 on 5 matching bases. The V gene lost 4 bases and the J gene lost 1 base, with 17 bases spanning the gap. The CDR3 is made up of 16 amino acids. CDR1 is SGHKS, CDR2 YYEKEE, per germline (reference sequence). CDR3 in amino acids: CASSRGLWAAQETQYF. The CDR3, as DNA: TGTGCCAGCAGCAGGGGCTTATGGGCAGCCCAAGAGACCCAGTACTTC.

The rearrangement joins TRBV5-1 to TRBJ2-7; possible D gene TRBD2, 6 bases. This CDR3 spans 14 amino acids. V was clipped by 1 base and J by 3 bases, with 11 bases between them. Germline V CDR1 and CDR2: SGHRS, YFSETQ. The CDR3 protein is CASSLSGRDYEQYF. CDR3 bases: TGCGCCAGCAGCTTGAGTGGGCGGGACTACGAGCAGTACTTC.

CDR3 region: CASSHRLAATDTQYF. The CDR3, as DNA: TGCGCCAGCAGCCATAGACTAGCGGCCACAGATACGCAGTATTTT. The chain links TRBV4-1 to TRBJ2-3, with 9 positions matching TRBD2. The CDR3 has 15 residues. Trimming removed 3 bases from V and 2 bases from J; junction bases left unmatched: 3. Looked up from germline, CDR1 is MGHRA and CDR2 is YSYEKL.

V is TRBV4-1 and J is TRBJ1-2; D might be TRBD1 (5 bases). CDR3 size: 13 residues. The germline CDR1 and CDR2 sequences are MGHRA and YSYEKL. Trimming cost V 5 bases and J 3 bases, with 10 bases left between them. The CDR3 here is CASSLTGDYGYTF. CDR3 sequence (DNA): TGCGCCAGCAGCTTAACAGGAGACTATGGCTACACCTTC.

The chain links TRBV19 to TRBJ1-2; unclear D gene. Germline-derived CDR1 and CDR2 are LNHDA and SQIVND (reference sequence). V dropped 3 bases and J dropped 7 bases, with 9 bases sitting between them. The length of the CDR3 is 12 residues. The CDR3 DNA follows: TGTGCCAGTAGTATGGGGATGAGTGGCTACACCTTC. Translated, it gives CASSMGMSGYTF.

The DNA of the CDR3 is TGTGCCGTTCGTGGTCAGTTGAACACTGAAGCTTTCTTT. It encodes CAVRGQLNTEAFF. The chain has TRBV10-3 and TRBJ1-1; D remains unclear. Germline loops: CDR1 ENHRY, CDR2 SYGVKD. The length of the CDR3 is 13 residues. Trimming removed 11 bases at V and 0 bases at J, with 13 bases between.

This clone showed up just once. J is TRBJ2-2 and V is TRBV4-2; TRBD2 agrees at 8 bases. The CDR3 loop spans 15 amino acids. After removal of 1 base from V and 5 bases from J, the junction contained 3 bases not matched to a gene. Germline V gene data show CDR1 as LGHNA and CDR2 as YNFKEQ. The DNA of the CDR3 is TGTGCCAGCAGCCAAGGCGCGGGAGGTACCGGGGAGCTGTTTTTT. This translates into CASSQGAGGTGELFF.

The chain links TRBV2 to TRBJ1-3; the D gene is possibly TRBD1 (5 bases). V lost 7 bases and J lost 3, with 7 bases in between. This CDR3 comprises 12 residues. CDR1 SNHLY and CDR2 FYNNEI come from the germline V gene. The CDR3, as DNA: TGTGCCAGCAAGCAGGGTGGAAACACCATATATTTT. Its protein is CASKQGGNTIYF.

This chain joins TRBV30 and TRBJ1-2, with 11 bases aligning to TRBD1. V lost 5 bases, J lost 7 bases, and 6 bases stayed unmatched. The CDR3 extends over 13 amino acids. Germline V lookup: CDR1 GTSNPN, CDR2 SVGIG (reference sequence). The CDR3 sequence: CAWVRDRGGGYTF. The DNA of the CDR3 is TGTGCCTGGGTCCGGGACAGGGGGGGTGGCTACACCTTC.

This rearrangement joins TRBV18 to TRBJ2-2, with D unresolved. V lost 2 bases, J lost 5 bases, and 6 bases lay in between. Germline V gives CDR1 KGHSH, CDR2 LQKENI. CDR3 length: 13 amino acids. The CDR3 spells CASSPIRTGELFF. CDR3 DNA sequence: TGTGCCAGCTCACCAATAAGAACCGGGGAGCTGTTTTTT.

The chain links TRBV4-1 to TRBJ2-3; 7 bases are a match to TRBD2. CDR1 is MGHRA, CDR2 YSYEKL, per germline. The ends lost 0 bases at V and 2 bases at J; junction bases unmatched: 5. This CDR3 has 16 residues. The CDR3 protein is CASSQEGLVDTDTQYF. The CDR3 bases are TGCGCCAGCAGCCAAGAAGGACTAGTGGACACAGATACGCAGTATTTT.

The chain joins TRBV5-4 to TRBJ2-5; 14 nucleotides align to TRBD2. J was trimmed by 4 bases and V by 3 bases; bases with no gene match: 8. CDR1 SGHNT and CDR2 YYREEE come from the germline V gene (reference sequence). This CDR3 is built from 17 residues. Written as DNA, the CDR3 is TGTGCCAGCAGCTACCCGGGACTAGCGGGAGTGGTAGAGACCCAGTACTTC. Translation: CASSYPGLAGVVETQYF.

The chain recombines TRBV6-1 with TRBJ2-2; 10 positions match TRBD2. There are 14 residues in the CDR3. After removal of 6 bases from V and 6 bases from J, the junction contained 4 bases not matched to a gene. Germline-derived CDR1 and CDR2 are MNHNS and SASEGT. CDR3 in DNA: TGTGCCAGCAGGCTAGCGGGAGAGCCCGGGGAGCTGTTTTTT. Its protein is CASRLAGEPGELFF.

The gene calls are TRBV21-1 and TRBJ2-7; the table's D call, TRBD1, was not checked against the DNA. TRBV21-1 counts as a pseudogene. This CDR3 is built from 15 residues. The CDR3, as DNA: TGTGCCAGCAGCAAACACGGGACACCGGCCTACGAGCAGTACTTC. Protein product: CASSKHGTPAYEQYF.

The V call is TRBV5-1, the J call TRBJ1-2; D is unclear. The V end lost 0 bases, the J end lost 6 bases, and 12 bases lay between the germline ends. From germline, CDR1 is SGHRS and CDR2 YFSETQ. The CDR3 is 14 amino acids. The CDR3 region is CASSLVTGIDGYTF. The CDR3 DNA sequence: TGCGCCAGCAGCTTGGTAACCGGGATTGATGGCTACACCTTC.

This sequence joins TRBV6-5 and TRBJ1-1; the D is unclear. Germline V gene lookup returns CDR1 MNHEY and CDR2 SVGAGI. Trimming pared 6 bases from V and 11 bases from J, leaving 13 bases between. CDR3 length: 11 amino acids. The CDR3 coding sequence is TGTGCCAGCAGCTTGGGAGGCAGGGCTTTCTTT. This codes for CASSLGGRAFF.

This rearrangement joins TRBV2 to TRBJ1-2, with a possible D match to TRBD1 (5 bases). In germline, CDR1 is SNHLY, CDR2 FYNNEI. Trimming cost V 1 base and J 6 bases, with 15 bases left between them. The CDR3 consists of 15 residues. The CDR3 coding sequence is TGTGCCAGCAGTGAAGATCTGGGACCTTGGGATGGCTACACCTTC. Its protein is CASSEDLGPWDGYTF.

The J gene is TRBJ1-5, the V gene TRBV28; D uncertain. The CDR3 is 16 residues long. CDR1 and CDR2 (germline): MDHEN, SYDVKM. V lost 5 bases, J lost 1 base, and 15 bases lay in between. For the CDR3, the DNA is TGTGCCAGCAGTCGTAGATCTGGAGGGAGCAATCAGCCCCAGCATTTT. Translated, it gives CASSRRSGGSNQPQHF.

The chain employs TRBV25-1 and TRBJ1-1; D remains unclear. V was trimmed by 4 bases and J by 4 bases, leaving 10 bases between them. CDR1 and CDR2 from the germline V gene are MGHDK and SYGVNS. This CDR3 is built from 13 residues. The CDR3 sequence is CASSVYLGTEAFF. In DNA form, the CDR3 reads TGTGCCAGCAGTGTCTATCTGGGCACTGAAGCTTTCTTT. Filled out from reference TRBV25-1 and TRBJ1-1, the complete variable domain reads EADIYQTPRYLVIGTGKKITLECSQTMGHDKMYWYQQDPGMELHLIHYSYGVNSTEKGDLSSESTVSRIRTEHFPLTLESARPSHTSQYLCASSVYLGTEAFFGQGTRLTVV.

The chain employs TRBV4-1 and TRBJ2-1; 9 positions agree with TRBD2. CDR3 length: 15 amino acids. CDR1 MGHRA and CDR2 YSYEKL come from the germline V gene. With 5 bases clipped from V and 5 bases from J, the junction kept 7 bases outside the gene matches. CDR3 DNA sequence: TGCGCCAGCAGCAAAGCGGGAGGCCAAAACAATGAGCAGTTCTTC. This codes for CASSKAGGQNNEQFF.

The table lists this clone with a count of one. The J gene is TRBJ2-1, the V gene TRBV5-1; D not resolved. Between the trimmed V and J ends, which lost 1 base and 0 bases, there was a span of 11 bases. CDR1 SGHRS and CDR2 YFSETQ come from the germline V gene. The CDR3 runs to 16 residues. The CDR3 bases are TGCGCCAGCAGCTTGAAAGTGGCACTCTCCTACAATGAGCAGTTCTTC. This codes for CASSLKVALSYNEQFF.

V is TRBV5-4 and J is TRBJ2-1; 11 bases agree with TRBD2. The CDR3 loop spans 14 amino acids. Germline V gene data show CDR1 as SGHNT and CDR2 as YYREEE (reference sequence). Trimming took 6 bases from V and 5 from J; bases not matched to a gene: 4. The CDR3 is CASTPGLADNEQFF. CDR3 nucleotide sequence: TGTGCCAGCACCCCGGGACTAGCGGACAATGAGCAGTTCTTC.

The chain couples TRBV28 to TRBJ2-7; D is possibly TRBD1 or TRBD2 (5 bases each). This CDR3 has 17 amino acids. From germline, CDR1 is MDHEN and CDR2 SYDVKM. The V and J ends lost 2 bases and 2 bases respectively, with 19 bases between them. In DNA, the CDR3 is TGTGCCAGCAGTTTACGCATACCTCCGGGACGCACCTACGAGCAGTACTTC. As protein: CASSLRIPPGRTYEQYF.

The J gene is TRBJ1-2, the V gene TRBV18; 7 positions agree with TRBD1. Germline CDR1 KGHSH, CDR2 LQKENI. The ends lost 3 bases at V and 7 bases at J; junction bases unmatched: 5. CDR3 length equals 13 residues. The CDR3 sequence is CASSPTGEVGYTF. The CDR3 nucleotides are TGTGCCAGCTCACCCACAGGGGAAGTTGGCTACACCTTC.

V is TRBV4-1 and J is TRBJ2-3; D is unclear. The V gene lost 0 bases and the J gene lost 3 bases, with 22 bases spanning the gap. The CDR3 length is 19 residues. The germline CDR1 and CDR2 sequences are MGHRA and YSYEKL. The CDR3 loop reads CASSQDQIRTVLTTDTQYF. CDR3 nucleotide sequence: TGCGCCAGCAGCCAAGATCAGATTCGGACCGTCTTGACGACAGATACGCAGTATTTT.